These 9 T cell receptor beta chains were all obtained from the same sample, sequenced in a study of graft-versus-host responses after intestinal transplantation. Libraries were prepared by immunoSEQ multiplex PCR; TCRdb keeps only in-frame clonotypes and omits some of them. The sample has approximately 26,000 clones; 70% to 90% are singletons. Sequenced here: PBMCs, sampled about 28 days after intestinal transplant. The receptors shown here come from a human patient who received an intestinal transplant, so some T cells may come from the graft donor.

The rearrangement uses TRBV2 and TRBJ1-1; possible D gene TRBD1, 5 bases. The V end lost 0 bases, the J end lost 6 bases, and 11 bases lay between the germline ends. CDR1 is SNHLY, CDR2 FYNNEI, per germline. The CDR3 spans 14 residues. The CDR3 is CASSEAKGRAEAFF. The CDR3 nucleotides read TGTGCCAGCAGTGAAGCGAAGGGGCGCGCTGAAGCTTTCTTT. The full variable domain, with the rest looked up from reference TRBV2 and TRBJ1-1, is EPEVTQTPSHQVTQMGQEVILRCVPISNHLYFYWYRQILGQKVEFLVSFYNNEISEKSEIFDDQFSVERPDGSNFTLKIRSTKLEDSAMYFCASSEAKGRAEAFFGQGTRLTVV.

The chain carries TRBV29-1 and TRBJ1-2; a weak D match, TRBD1 (6 bases). Germline CDR1 reads SQVTM; CDR2 reads ANQGSEA. This CDR3 has 14 residues. Deletions cut 0 bases from V and 4 bases from J, with 12 bases between. The CDR3 sequence: CSVEDRTGSYGYTF. Written as DNA, the CDR3 is TGCAGCGTTGAAGATCGAACAGGGAGCTATGGCTACACCTTC. Based on the CDR3 plus reference TRBV29-1 and TRBJ1-2, the full variable domain is SAVISQKPSRDICQRGTSLTIQCQVDSQVTMMFWYRQQPGQSLTLIATANQGSEATYESGFVIDKFPISRPNLTFSTLTVSNMSPEDSSIYLCSVEDRTGSYGYTFGSGTRLTVV.

This rearrangement joins TRBV6-5 to TRBJ2-7; TRBD2 is a possible D gene (6 bases). This CDR3 comprises 15 residues. Germline V gives CDR1 MNHEY, CDR2 SVGAGI. Trimming stripped 3 bases from V and 5 bases from J, with 17 bases between. CDR3 amino acids: CASSYDAGFMDEQYF. The CDR3, as DNA: TGTGCCAGCAGTTATGATGCGGGGTTCATGGACGAGCAGTACTTC.

The rearrangement links TRBV5-4 to TRBJ2-1, with 8 bases matching TRBD2. The length of the CDR3 is 15 residues. CDR1 and CDR2 from the germline V gene are SGHNT and YYREEE (reference sequence). After removal of 4 bases from V and 0 bases from J, the junction contained 3 bases not matched to a gene. In nucleotides, the CDR3 is TGTGCCAGCAGCCGGAGCGGGAGCTCCTACAATGAGCAGTTCTTC. This gives the protein CASSRSGSSYNEQFF.

The rearrangement links TRBV19 to TRBJ1-5; unclear D gene. The CDR3 runs to 17 residues. The ends were cut back, 4 bases at V and 0 bases at J, with 16 bases in the middle. Germline loops: CDR1 LNHDA, CDR2 SQIVND (reference sequence). CDR3 residues: CASSTPHGRNSNQPQHF. In nucleotides, the CDR3 is TGTGCCAGTAGTACCCCACACGGGCGGAATAGCAATCAGCCCCAGCATTTT. Combining the CDR3 with reference TRBV19 and TRBJ1-5 gives the whole variable domain DGGITQSPKYLFRKEGQNVTLSCEQNLNHDAMYWYRQDPGQGLRLIYYSQIVNDFQKGDIAEGYSVSREKKESFPLTVTSAQKNPTAFYLCASSTPHGRNSNQPQHFGDGTRLSIL.

The CDR3 region is CASGGGGNYYEQYF. CDR3 nucleotide sequence: TGTGCCAGCGGAGGGGGAGGGAATTACTACGAGCAGTACTTC. V is TRBV11-2 and J is TRBJ2-7; TRBD2 might be the D (7 bases). The CDR3 spans 14 residues. V was shortened by 8 bases and J by 3 bases, with 17 bases between the two germline ends. Germline CDR1 reads SGHAT; CDR2 reads FQNNGV.

This clone was seen more than once but under ten times. The V call is TRBV5-1, the J call TRBJ2-3; 15 positions match TRBD2. The ends lost 4 bases at V and 12 bases at J; junction bases unmatched: 12. The length of the CDR3 is 16 residues. Germline V gives CDR1 SGHRS, CDR2 YFSETQ. CDR3 sequence (DNA): TGCGCCAGCAGCCGGACAGCGGGACTAGCGGGGGGCCCTCAGTATTTT. Translation: CASSRTAGLAGGPQYF.

In its sample, this clone was seen a few times. V and J are TRBV5-1 and TRBJ2-5; perhaps D is TRBD1 or TRBD2 (7 bases each). CDR3 length: 16 residues. The V end was cut by 1 base, the J end by 4 bases, with 17 bases between. The germline V gene has CDR1 SGHRS and CDR2 YFSETQ. CDR3 nucleotide sequence: TGCGCCAGCAGCTTGTCAGGGGGAGGGCTTCGAGAGACCCAGTACTTC. This gives the protein CASSLSGGGLRETQYF.

V gene TRBV4-1 combines with J gene TRBJ2-7; D is undetermined. V was shortened by 0 bases and J by 2 bases, with 11 bases between the two germline ends. The germline V gene has CDR1 MGHRA and CDR2 YSYEKL. The CDR3 contains 15 residues. CDR3 amino acids: CASSQDLGSTYEQYF. The DNA for the CDR3 is TGCGCCAGCAGCCAAGATCTCGGTTCGACCTACGAGCAGTACTTC.